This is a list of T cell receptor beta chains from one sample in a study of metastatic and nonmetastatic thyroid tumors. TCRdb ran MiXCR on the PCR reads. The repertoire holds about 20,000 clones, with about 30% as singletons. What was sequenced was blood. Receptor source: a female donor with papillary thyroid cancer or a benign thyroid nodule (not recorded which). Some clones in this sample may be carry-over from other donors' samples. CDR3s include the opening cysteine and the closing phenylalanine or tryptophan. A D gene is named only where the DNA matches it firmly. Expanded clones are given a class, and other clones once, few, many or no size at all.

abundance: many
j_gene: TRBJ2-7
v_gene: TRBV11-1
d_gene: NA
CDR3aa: CASSNRGVVYEQYF
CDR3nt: TGTGCCAGCAGCAACAGAGGGGTAGTCTACGAGCAGTACTTC

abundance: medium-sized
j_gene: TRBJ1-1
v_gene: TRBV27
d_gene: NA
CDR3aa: CASSLIGNTEAFF
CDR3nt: TGTGCCAGCAGTTTAATAGGGAACACTGAAGCTTTCTTT

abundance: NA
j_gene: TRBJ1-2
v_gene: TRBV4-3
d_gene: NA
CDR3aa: CASSQDAQGANGYTF
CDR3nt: TGCGCCAGCAGCCAAGATGCGCAGGGCGCTAATGGCTACACCTTC

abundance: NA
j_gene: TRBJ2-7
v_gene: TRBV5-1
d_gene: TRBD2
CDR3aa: CASSLVAGGSSYEQYF
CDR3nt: TGCGCCAGCAGCTTGGTGGCGGGAGGGAGCTCCTACGAGCAGTACTTC

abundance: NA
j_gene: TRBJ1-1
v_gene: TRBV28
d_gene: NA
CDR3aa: CASSHRDRWHEAFF
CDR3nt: TGTGCCAGCAGTCACAGGGACCGGTGGCATGAAGCTTTCTTT

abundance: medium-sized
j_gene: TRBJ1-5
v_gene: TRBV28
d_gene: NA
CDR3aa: CASSYGGQPQHF
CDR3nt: TGTGCCAGCAGTTACGGGGGGCAGCCCCAGCATTTT

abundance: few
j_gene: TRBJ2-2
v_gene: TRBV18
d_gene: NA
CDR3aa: CASSPDGELFF
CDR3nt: TGTGCCAGCTCACCTGACGGGGAGCTGTTTTTT

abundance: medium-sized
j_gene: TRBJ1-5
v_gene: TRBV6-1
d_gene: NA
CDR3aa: CASSDRFSNQPQHF
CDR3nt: TGTGCCAGCAGTGACCGTTTTAGCAATCAGCCCCAGCATTTT

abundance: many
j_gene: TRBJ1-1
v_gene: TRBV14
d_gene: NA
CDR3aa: CASSQVGQASYTEAFF
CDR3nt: TGTGCCAGCAGCCAAGTAGGGCAGGCAAGCTACACTGAAGCTTTCTTT

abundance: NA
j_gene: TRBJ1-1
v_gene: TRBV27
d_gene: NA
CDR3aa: CASSPHWRQVGDTEAFF
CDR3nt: TGTGCCAGCAGTCCCCATTGGAGGCAGGTGGGAGATACTGAAGCTTTCTTT

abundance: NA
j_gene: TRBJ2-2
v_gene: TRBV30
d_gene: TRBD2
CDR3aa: CAWSPGTRSAGELFF
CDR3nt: TGTGCCTGGAGCCCCGGGACTAGGAGCGCCGGGGAGCTGTTTTTT

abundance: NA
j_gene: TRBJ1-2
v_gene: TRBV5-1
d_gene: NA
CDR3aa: CASSMDSVSYGYTF
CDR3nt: TGCGCCAGCAGTATGGACAGTGTTTCGTATGGCTACACCTTC

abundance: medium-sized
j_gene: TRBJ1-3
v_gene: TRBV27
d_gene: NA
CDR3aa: CASSLQGSGNTIYF
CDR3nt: TGTGCCAGCAGTTTACAGGGGTCTGGAAACACCATATATTTT

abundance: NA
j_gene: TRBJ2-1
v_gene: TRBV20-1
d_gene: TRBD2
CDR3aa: CSYPSSGGDEQFF
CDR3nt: TGCAGTTACCCGAGTAGCGGGGGGGATGAGCAGTTCTTC

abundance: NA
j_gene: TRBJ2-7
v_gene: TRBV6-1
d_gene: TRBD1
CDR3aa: CASTYNRQGEQYF
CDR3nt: TGTGCCAGCACCTATAACAGACAGGGCGAGCAGTACTTC

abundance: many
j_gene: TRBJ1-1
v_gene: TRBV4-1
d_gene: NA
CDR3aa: CASSQVAVRSMNTEAFF
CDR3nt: TGCGCCAGCAGCCAAGTCGCGGTGCGGTCAATGAACACTGAAGCTTTCTTT

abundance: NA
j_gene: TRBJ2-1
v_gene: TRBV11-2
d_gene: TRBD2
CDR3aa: CASSSGTSGSSYNEQFF
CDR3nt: TGTGCCAGCAGCTCGGGGACTAGCGGGAGCTCCTACAATGAGCAGTTCTTC

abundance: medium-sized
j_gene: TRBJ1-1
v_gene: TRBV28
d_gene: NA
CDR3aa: CASRLTGLTEAFF
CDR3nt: TGTGCCAGCAGGCTTACGGGACTAACTGAAGCTTTCTTT

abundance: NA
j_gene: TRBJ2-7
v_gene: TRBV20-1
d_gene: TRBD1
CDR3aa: CSARMGRGIYEQYF
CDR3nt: TGCAGTGCTAGAATGGGCAGGGGGATCTACGAGCAGTACTTC

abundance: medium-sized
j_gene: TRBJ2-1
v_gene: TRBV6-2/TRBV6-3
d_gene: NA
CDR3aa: CASGYSYSYNEQFF
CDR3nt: TGTGCCAGCGGCTACTCGTACTCCTACAATGAGCAGTTCTTC

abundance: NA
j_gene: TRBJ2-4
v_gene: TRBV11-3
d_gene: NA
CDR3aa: CASSLEAQNIQYF
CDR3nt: TGTGCCAGCAGCTTAGAAGCACAAAACATTCAGTACTTC

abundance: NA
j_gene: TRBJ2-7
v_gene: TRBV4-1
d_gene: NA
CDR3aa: CASSRLAVGEQYF
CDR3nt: TGCGCCAGCAGCCGCTTGGCCGTCGGTGAGCAGTACTTC

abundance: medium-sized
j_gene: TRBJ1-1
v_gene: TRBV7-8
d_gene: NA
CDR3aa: CASSLEPHTEAFF
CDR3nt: TGTGCCAGCAGCTTAGAGCCACACACTGAAGCTTTCTTT

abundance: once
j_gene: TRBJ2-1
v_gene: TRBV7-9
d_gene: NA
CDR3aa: CASSLAEEHEHFF
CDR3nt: TGTGCCAGCAGCTTAGCTGAGGAGCATGAGCATTTCTTC

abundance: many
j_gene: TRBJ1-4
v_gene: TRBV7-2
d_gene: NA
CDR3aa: CASSLGGGFGKKLFF
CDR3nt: TGTGCCAGCAGCTTAGGAGGGGGGTTTGGGAAAAAACTGTTTTTT

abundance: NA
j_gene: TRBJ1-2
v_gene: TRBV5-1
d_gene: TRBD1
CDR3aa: CASSLAWTGAYGYTF
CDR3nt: TGCGCCAGCAGCTTGGCCTGGACAGGAGCTTATGGCTACACCTTC

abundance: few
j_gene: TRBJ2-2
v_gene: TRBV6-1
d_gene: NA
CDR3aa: CASRYSLNTGELFF
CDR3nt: TGTGCCAGCAGGTATTCCTTGAACACCGGGGAGCTGTTTTTT

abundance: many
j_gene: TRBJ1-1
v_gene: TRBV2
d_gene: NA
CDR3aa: CASTTYTTEAFF
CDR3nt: TGTGCCAGTACGACATATACCACTGAAGCTTTCTTT

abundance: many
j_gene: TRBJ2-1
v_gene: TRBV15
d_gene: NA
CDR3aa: CATSISTYNEQFF
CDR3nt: TGTGCCACCAGCATTAGCACCTACAATGAGCAGTTCTTC

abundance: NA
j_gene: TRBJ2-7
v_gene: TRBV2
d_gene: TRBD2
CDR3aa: CASIVTSGRASLVKQYF
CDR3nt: TGTGCCAGCATCGTGACTAGCGGGAGGGCCTCGTTGGTGAAGCAGTACTTC

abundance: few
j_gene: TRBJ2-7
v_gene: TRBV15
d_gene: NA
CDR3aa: CATSRDPDGYEQYF
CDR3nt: TGTGCCACCAGCAGAGATCCGGACGGCTACGAGCAGTACTTC

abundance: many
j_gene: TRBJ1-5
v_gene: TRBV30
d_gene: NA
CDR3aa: CAWSVQGNQPQHF
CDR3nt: TGTGCCTGGAGTGTACAGGGCAATCAGCCCCAGCATTTT

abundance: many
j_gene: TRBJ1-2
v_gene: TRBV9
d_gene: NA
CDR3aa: CASSVDHRYGYTF
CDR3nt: TGTGCCAGCAGCGTCGACCATCGCTATGGCTACACCTTC

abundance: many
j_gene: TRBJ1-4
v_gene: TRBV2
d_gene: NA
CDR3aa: CASSYSRGGEKLFF
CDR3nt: TGTGCCAGCAGCTACAGCAGGGGTGGAGAAAAACTGTTTTTT

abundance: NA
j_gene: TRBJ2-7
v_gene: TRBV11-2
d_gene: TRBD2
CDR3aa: CASSPGHSGRKYEQYF
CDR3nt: TGTGCCAGCAGCCCCGGGCACAGCGGGAGGAAATACGAGCAGTACTTC

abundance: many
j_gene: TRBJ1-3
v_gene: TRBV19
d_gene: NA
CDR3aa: CASSPWTTGNTIYF
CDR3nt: TGTGCCAGTAGTCCCTGGACTACTGGAAACACCATATATTTT

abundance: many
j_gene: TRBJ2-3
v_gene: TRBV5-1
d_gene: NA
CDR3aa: CASSRRSADTDTQYF
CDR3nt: TGCGCCAGCAGCAGGAGGAGCGCCGACACAGATACGCAGTATTTT

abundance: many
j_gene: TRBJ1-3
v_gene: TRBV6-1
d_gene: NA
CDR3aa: CASSSGTSPGNTIYF
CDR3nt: TGTGCCAGCAGTAGCGGGACGAGCCCTGGAAACACCATATATTTT

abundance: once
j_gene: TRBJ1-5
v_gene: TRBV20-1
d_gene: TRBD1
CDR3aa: CSAVLGQGIQPQHF
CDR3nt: TGCAGTGCTGTACTCGGACAGGGGATTCAGCCCCAGCATTTT

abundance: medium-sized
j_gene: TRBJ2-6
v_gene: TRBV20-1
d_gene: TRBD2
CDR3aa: CSASASGSEGGANVLTF
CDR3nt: TGCAGTGCTAGCGCTAGCGGGAGCGAAGGTGGGGCCAACGTCCTGACTTTC

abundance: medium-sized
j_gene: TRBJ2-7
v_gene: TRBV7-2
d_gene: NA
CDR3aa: CASSPRGGYEQYF
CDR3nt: TGTGCCAGCAGCCCCCGGGGAGGCTACGAGCAGTACTTC

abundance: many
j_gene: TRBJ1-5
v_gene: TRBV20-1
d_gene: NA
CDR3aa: CSAGPRPQHF
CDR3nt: TGCAGTGCTGGGCCTCGGCCCCAGCATTTT

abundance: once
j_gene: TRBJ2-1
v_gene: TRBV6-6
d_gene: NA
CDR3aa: CASSYSLGRSNEQFF
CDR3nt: TGTGCCAGCAGTTACTCCTTGGGCAGGTCCAATGAGCAGTTCTTC

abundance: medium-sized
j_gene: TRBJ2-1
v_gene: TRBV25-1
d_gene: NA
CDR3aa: CASGGGEQFF
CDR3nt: TGTGCCAGCGGTGGGGGCGAGCAGTTCTTC

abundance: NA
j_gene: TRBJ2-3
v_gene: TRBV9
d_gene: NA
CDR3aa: CASSSRPGSDDTQYF
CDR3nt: TGTGCCAGCAGCTCCAGACCGGGTTCCGATGATACGCAGTATTTT

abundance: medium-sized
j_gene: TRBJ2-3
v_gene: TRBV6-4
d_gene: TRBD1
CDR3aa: CASSVGQDTDTQYF
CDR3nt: TGTGCCAGCAGTGTGGGACAGGACACAGATACGCAGTATTTT

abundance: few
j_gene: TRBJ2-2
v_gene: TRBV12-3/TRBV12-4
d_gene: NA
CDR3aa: CASSPGGALLWELFF
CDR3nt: TGTGCCAGCAGCCCCGGCGGAGCGTTATTATGGGAGCTGTTTTTT

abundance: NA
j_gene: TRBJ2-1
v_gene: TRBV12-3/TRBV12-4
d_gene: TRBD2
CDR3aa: CASIGLAGFDQFF
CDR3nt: TGTGCCAGCATCGGACTAGCGGGATTTGATCAGTTCTTC

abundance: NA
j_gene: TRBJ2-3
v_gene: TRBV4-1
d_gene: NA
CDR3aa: CASQGPWDTQYF
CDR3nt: TGCGCCAGCCAGGGACCTTGGGATACGCAGTATTTT

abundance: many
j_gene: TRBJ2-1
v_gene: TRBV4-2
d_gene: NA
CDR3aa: CASSQSQGYNEQFF
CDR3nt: TGTGCCAGCAGCCAATCGCAGGGGTACAATGAGCAGTTCTTC